Here is one TCR beta chain with its context. Its antigen is not identified. These data belong to a study of long-term antiretroviral therapy in people with HIV. Runs used v3.0 of the immunoSEQ assay and were done at survey level. Per-sample sequencing targets were roughly 35,000-55,000 T-cell genomes. Profiled with immunoSEQ multiplex PCR; TCRdb holds only in-frame clones, not every one. Of some 20,000 clones in the sample, approximately 84% were seen once. Study-wide points: ART-treated samples gained diversity yet remained below transplant donor controls. It was observed that HIV repertoires exhibited narrower CDR3 length ranges than controls.

Trimming stripped 0 bases from V and 2 bases from J, with 10 bases between. From germline, CDR1 is MNHEY and CDR2 SMNVEV (reference sequence). The CDR3 length is 15 residues. This specimen consisted of unsorted PBMCs, obtained about 6.1 years after starting antiretroviral therapy. This chain uses TRBV27 with TRBJ2-5, with D unresolved. The TCR comes from a man under 40 with HIV. The CDR3 sequence is CASSLSPGQQETQYF. CDR3 in DNA: TGTGCCAGCAGTTTATCGCCAGGTCAACAAGAGACCCAGTACTTC.